Following are 3 T cell receptor beta chains from one sample sequenced in a study of blood T cell repertoires in COVID-19. Assay: immunoSEQ multiplex PCR; the TCRdb copy retains only in-frame clones and omits some. The data hold roughly 200,000 clones, with 84% observed a single time. Sequencing used PBMCs or T cells enriched from blood (not recorded which). Receptors originate from a young woman who had been exposed to COVID-19.

This rearrangement joins TRBV10-3 to TRBJ2-4; 9 nucleotides line up with TRBD1. There are 15 residues in the CDR3. From germline, CDR1 is ENHRY and CDR2 SYGVKD. With 5 bases clipped from V and 6 bases from J, the junction kept 8 bases outside the gene matches. The CDR3 region is CAISPDRGDGNIQYF. In nucleotides, the CDR3 is TGTGCCATCAGTCCGGACAGGGGTGACGGAAACATTCAGTACTTC.

This chain uses TRBV18 with TRBJ1-4, with no clear D. The CDR3 spans 15 residues. The ends were cut back, 8 bases at V and 4 bases at J, with 17 bases in the middle. In germline, CDR1 is KGHSH, CDR2 LQKENI. The CDR3 sequence is CASLTLSGVNEKLFF. CDR3 bases: TGTGCCAGCCTTACCCTGAGCGGGGTTAATGAAAAACTGTTTTTT.

This chain joins TRBV5-1 and TRBJ2-5; 7 bases are shared with TRBD2. The CDR3 has 14 amino acids. Trimming removed 4 bases from V and 4 bases from J; junction bases left unmatched: 7. Looked up from germline, CDR1 is SGHRS and CDR2 is YFSETQ. In DNA form, the CDR3 reads TGCGCCAGCAGCCTAAAGCGGGGCGGAGAGACCCAGTACTTC. This encodes CASSLKRGGETQYF.